The rows below give T cell receptor beta chains drawn from one sample of a study of blood T cell repertoires in COVID-19. Sequenced by immunoSEQ multiplex PCR; TCRdb stores in-frame clones only, minus some. The sample gives approximately 170,000 clones, 86% of which show up once; 4% is in the top ten. Sequencing was done on a sample of peripheral blood. These receptors originate from a woman aged 65 to 85 with acute or convalescent COVID-19. The CDR3 runs from the conserved cysteine through the conserved F or W. D genes are given only for firm matches. The size entry is marked missing in some rows and otherwise reads once, few, many or a size class.

cdr3_aa | cdr3_nt | j_call | d_call | v_call | clone_size
CASSVTGRSDEKLFF | TGCGCCAGCAGTGTAACTGGGCGTTCCGATGAAAAACTGTTTTTT | TRBJ1-4 | . | TRBV10-2 | .
CASISPGDYGYTF | TGTGCCAGCATTTCCCCAGGGGACTATGGCTACACCTTC | TRBJ1-2 | . | TRBV6-5 | .
CASSFIFSGTSYEQYF | TGTGCCAGCAGCTTTATCTTCAGCGGAACATCCTACGAGCAGTACTTC | TRBJ2-7 | . | TRBV5-8 | .
CASSLVDISSYNEQFF | TGTGCCAGCAGCTTAGTAGACATAAGCTCCTACAATGAGCAGTTCTTC | TRBJ2-1 | . | TRBV11-2 | .
CASSIGTSGASYEQYF | TGTGCCAGCAGTATAGGGACTAGCGGGGCCTCCTACGAGCAGTACTTC | TRBJ2-7 | TRBD2 | TRBV28 | .
CASGLVVVPTGQGRRGRPHEQFF | TGTGCTAGTGGTTTGGTGGTGGTTCCTACGGGACAGGGGAGACGGGGGCGTCCCCATGAGCAGTTCTTC | TRBJ2-1 | TRBD1 | TRBV12-5 | .
CSANLGREQYF | TGCAGTGCTAACCTCGGTCGGGAGCAGTACTTC | TRBJ2-7 | . | TRBV20-1 | .
CASSQDSTTTEKLFF | TGCGCCAGCAGCCAAGATTCGACAACAACTGAAAAACTGTTTTTT | TRBJ1-4 | . | TRBV4-1 | .
CASSPGQGMDGYTF | TGTGCCAGCAGCCCGGGACAGGGGATGGATGGCTACACCTTC | TRBJ1-2 | TRBD1 | TRBV7-9 | .
CAWSVASIGYTF | TGTGCCTGGAGTGTAGCTTCTATAGGCTACACCTTC | TRBJ1-2 | . | TRBV30 | few